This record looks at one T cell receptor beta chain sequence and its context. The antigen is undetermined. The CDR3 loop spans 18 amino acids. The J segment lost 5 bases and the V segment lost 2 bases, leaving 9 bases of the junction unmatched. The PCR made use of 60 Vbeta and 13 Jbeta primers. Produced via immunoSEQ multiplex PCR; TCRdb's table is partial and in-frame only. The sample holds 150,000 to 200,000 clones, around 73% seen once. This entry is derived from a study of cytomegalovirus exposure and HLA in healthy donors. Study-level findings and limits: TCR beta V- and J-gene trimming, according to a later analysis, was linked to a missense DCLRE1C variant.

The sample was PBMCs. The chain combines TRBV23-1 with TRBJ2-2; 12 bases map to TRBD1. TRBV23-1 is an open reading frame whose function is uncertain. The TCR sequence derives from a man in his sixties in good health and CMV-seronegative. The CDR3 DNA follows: TGCGCCAGCAGTCAAAGGGGGGGACAGGGGGCGGGTACCGGGGAGCTGTTTTTT. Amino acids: CASSQRGGQGAGTGELFF.